What follows are 28 T cell receptor beta chains derived from one specimen sequenced in a study of cytomegalovirus exposure and HLA in healthy donors. Primers included in the PCR were 60 Vbeta and 13 Jbeta primers. Measured with immunoSEQ multiplex PCR; TCRdb has only the in-frame clones, and not every one. The sample lists around 150,000 clones, 75% to 80% seen once, with approximately 4% in the top ten. The sequenced sample consisted of PBMCs. These receptors came from a man aged 18 to 35 in good health and CMV-seronegative.

The chain is built from TRBV6-6 and TRBJ1-3; no clear D gene. The germline V and J ends were trimmed by 2 bases and 2 bases, with 10 bases remaining between them. The germline CDR1 and CDR2 sequences are MNHNY and SVGAGI (reference sequence). This CDR3 is 15 amino acids long. The chain's CDR3 is CASSYGGAPGNTIYF. In nucleotides, the CDR3 is TGTGCCAGCAGTTACGGAGGAGCCCCTGGAAACACCATATATTTT.

The chain links TRBV6-1 to TRBJ1-2; D gene ambiguous. V was pared by 6 bases and J by 2 bases, with 10 bases between. The CDR3 extends over 13 amino acids. The germline V gene encodes CDR1 MNHNS and CDR2 SASEGT. As DNA, the CDR3 is TGTGCCAGCAGCCTAGCACCCAACTATGGCTACACCTTC. This translates into CASSLAPNYGYTF.

There are a few counts of this clone. This chain connects TRBV7-3 to TRBJ2-1; D might be TRBD1 (5 bases). The germline V gene encodes CDR1 SGHTA and CDR2 FQGTGA. Trimming left V 5 bases short and J 14 bases short, with 16 bases between. The CDR3 runs 12 residues. This chain's CDR3 is CASSDQGRSKFF. Here the CDR3 DNA reads TGTGCCAGCAGCGATCAGGGCCGGTCGAAGTTCTTC.

The CDR3 here is CASSIQGTPRNTEAFF. The CDR3 DNA is TGTGCCAGTAGTATACAGGGGACACCTCGGAACACTGAAGCTTTCTTT. The chain carries TRBV19 and TRBJ1-1; weak D call: TRBD1 (6 bases). CDR3 length: 16 amino acids. Germline V gene sequence: CDR1 LNHDA, CDR2 SQIVND (reference sequence). Trimming shortened V by 2 bases and J by 1 base, and 14 bases separated the two germline ends.

The chain joins TRBV10-1 to TRBJ1-2; D call uncertain. Germline values: CDR1 WNHNN, CDR2 SYGVQD (reference sequence). V gave up 4 bases and J gave up 4 bases, with 10 bases separating them. The CDR3 sequence is 13 residues long. CDR3 region: CASSAAVGYGYTF. The DNA of the CDR3 is TGCGCCAGCAGTGCTGCCGTCGGCTATGGCTACACCTTC.

This clone came up a few times. The V call is TRBV6-5, the J call TRBJ2-2; D uncertain. V was cut by 2 bases and J by 1 base, with 5 bases left in between. Germline CDR1 is MNHEY and CDR2 is SVGAGI. This CDR3 comprises 14 residues. The CDR3 DNA follows: TGTGCCAGCAGTTACGCGGAGAACACCGGGGAGCTGTTTTTT. It yields the protein CASSYAENTGELFF.

The chain joins TRBV4-2 to TRBJ1-2; D is perhaps TRBD1 (5 bases). CDR3 length: 16 amino acids. Germline loops: CDR1 LGHNA, CDR2 YNFKEQ. Trimming took off 0 bases at V and 4 bases at J, with 15 bases between the two ends. The CDR3 DNA sequence: TGTGCCAGCAGCCAAGATAAGGGTTTTAGGGGCTATGGCTACACCTTC. Protein sequence: CASSQDKGFRGYGYTF.

The chain uses TRBV30 and TRBJ2-2; tentative D call: TRBD2 (5 bases). Germline V gene sequence: CDR1 GTSNPN, CDR2 SVGIG (reference sequence). V was cut by 0 bases and J by 5 bases, with 10 bases left in between. CDR3 length equals 14 residues. The CDR3 sequence is CAWSVYTGTGELFF. In DNA, the CDR3 is TGTGCCTGGAGTGTATACACGGGAACCGGGGAGCTGTTTTTT.

V and J are TRBV7-9 and TRBJ2-1; D is possibly TRBD2 (5 bases). This CDR3 is 15 amino acids long. Trimming took off 7 bases at V and 0 bases at J, with 13 bases between the two ends. Germline V CDR1 and CDR2: SEHNR, FQNEAQ (reference sequence). DNA of the CDR3: TGTGCCAGCACCCCGGGGTTTATCTCCTACAATGAGCAGTTCTTC. The encoded protein is CASTPGFISYNEQFF.

The chain has TRBV19 and TRBJ1-2; 7 bases line up with TRBD1. Looked up from germline, CDR1 is LNHDA and CDR2 is SQIVND (reference sequence). The V segment lost 7 bases and the J segment 8 bases; nucleotides outside the gene matches: 4. The CDR3 consists of 11 residues. This CDR3 reads CASTTGEGYTF. Written as DNA, the CDR3 is TGTGCCAGTACAACAGGGGAAGGCTACACCTTC.

This chain links TRBV11-3 with TRBJ2-7; 10 bases are shared with TRBD1. CDR1 is SGHNT and CDR2 is YENEEA in the germline V gene. The trim removed 5 bases at V and 3 bases at J, leaving 10 bases unmatched. The CDR3 is 16 amino acids. The CDR3 sequence: CASSPRRGTGDYEQYF. The CDR3 bases are TGTGCCAGCAGCCCCCGTCGGGGGACAGGGGACTACGAGCAGTACTTC.

The chain couples TRBV30 to TRBJ1-2, with TRBD1 identical over 9 bases. The junction had 8 bases not matched to a gene; V was cut back by 4 bases and J by 8 bases. Germline CDR1 reads GTSNPN; CDR2 reads SVGIG (reference sequence). This CDR3 is built from 13 residues. The DNA for the CDR3 is TGTGCCTGGAACGAACAGGGGGCAGAAGGCTACACCTTC. This codes for CAWNEQGAEGYTF.

With respect to this clone: Within the sample, other DNA sequences also encode this same CDR3. The chain joins TRBV19 to TRBJ1-1; D may be TRBD1 (6 bases). Per the germline V gene, CDR1 is LNHDA and CDR2 is SQIVND (reference sequence). This CDR3 has 13 amino acids. V was clipped by 3 bases and J by 3 bases, with 8 bases between them. This CDR3 reads CASSIRTDTEAFF. The CDR3 bases are TGTGCCAGTAGTATCCGGACAGACACTGAAGCTTTCTTT. Complete variable domain (other parts from reference TRBV19 and TRBJ1-1): DGGITQSPKYLFRKEGQNVTLSCEQNLNHDAMYWYRQDPGQGLRLIYYSQIVNDFQKGDIAEGYSVSREKKESFPLTVTSAQKNPTAFYLCASSIRTDTEAFFGQGTRLTVV.

The chain has TRBV5-8 and TRBJ2-7, with TRBD1 matching 9 bases. The CDR3 is 15 amino acids. CDR1 and CDR2 (germline): SGHTS, YDEGEE. Trimming removed 4 bases from V and 3 bases from J; junction bases left unmatched: 8. CDR3 protein: CASSGGQGPLYEQYF. The CDR3 DNA reads TGTGCCAGCAGCGGGGGACAGGGCCCACTCTACGAGCAGTACTTC.

This clone was counted only a few times. The V gene is TRBV28, the J gene TRBJ1-1; D might be TRBD1 (5 bases). The V gene lost 6 bases and the J gene lost 3 bases, with 17 bases spanning the gap. The CDR3 has 15 residues. Looked up from germline, CDR1 is MDHEN and CDR2 is SYDVKM. CDR3 region: CASSPQVKGDTEAFF. Here the CDR3 DNA reads TGTGCCAGCAGCCCGCAGGTGAAAGGGGACACTGAAGCTTTCTTT.

This chain connects TRBV6-6 to TRBJ1-2, with 8 nucleotides matching TRBD1. Trimming took 2 bases from V and 2 from J; bases not matched to a gene: 4. The germline V gene encodes CDR1 MNHNY and CDR2 SVGAGI (reference sequence). CDR3 length: 15 residues. This CDR3 is CASSYGSGGNYGYTF. The CDR3 nucleotides are TGTGCCAGCAGTTACGGGTCAGGGGGCAACTATGGCTACACCTTC.

This clone occurred a few times. This chain connects TRBV11-3 to TRBJ1-1; D is perhaps TRBD1 (6 bases). The V end was cut by 3 bases, the J end by 0 bases, with 8 bases between. Germline assignment: CDR1 SGHNT and CDR2 YENEEA. The CDR3 runs to 14 residues. CDR3 amino acids: CASSLTGLNTEAFF. DNA of the CDR3: TGTGCCAGCAGCTTGACAGGACTGAACACTGAAGCTTTCTTT.

V usage is TRBV6-5 and J usage is TRBJ2-1; TRBD1 matches 7 bases. The germline V gene has CDR1 MNHEY and CDR2 SVGAGI. Unmatched junction bases numbered 15, after V lost 7 bases and J lost 9 bases. This CDR3 is 15 amino acids long. CDR3 protein: CASTYEGRGIREQFF. The CDR3 region has the DNA TGTGCCAGCACCTACGAAGGCAGGGGGATTCGTGAGCAGTTCTTC.

The CDR3 nucleotides are TGTGCCAGCAGCGACATCCTGGGGGGTCCCACAGATACGCAGTATTTT. Residues: CASSDILGGPTDTQYF. V is TRBV5-4 and J is TRBJ2-3, with D perhaps matching TRBD2 (6 bases). Germline V gene data show CDR1 as SGHNT and CDR2 as YYREEE (reference sequence). CDR3 length equals 16 residues. V shed 4 bases and J shed 2 bases, with 17 bases lying between them.

The rearrangement uses TRBV29-1 and TRBJ2-1, with 8 bases identical to TRBD2. The V segment lost 3 bases and the J segment 5 bases; nucleotides outside the gene matches: 9. Germline CDR1 and CDR2: SQVTM and ANQGSEA. The CDR3 extends over 15 amino acids. DNA for the CDR3: TGCAGCGTTGATGGACTCGCGGGGGGCAACAATGAGCAGTTCTTC. This sequence encodes CSVDGLAGGNNEQFF.

This chain connects TRBV20-1 to TRBJ1-1; 8 nucleotides line up with TRBD1. Germline V gene data show CDR1 as DFQATT and CDR2 as SNEGSKA (reference sequence). This CDR3 region has 11 residues. The CDR3 is CSMTGDTEAFF. Here the CDR3 DNA reads TGCAGCATGACAGGGGACACTGAAGCTTTCTTT.

This clone was picked up one time. V and J are TRBV5-4 and TRBJ2-5; D may be TRBD2 (6 bases). The J call may not be correct, given that the DNA end is closer to TRBJ2-7. This CDR3 contains 14 residues. Germline V lookup: CDR1 SGHNT, CDR2 YYREEE (reference sequence). For the CDR3, the DNA is TGTGCCAGCAGCACTTGGGACTTGCGCTACGAGCAGTACTTC. This gives the protein CASSTWDLRYEQYF.

The gene calls are TRBV21-1 and TRBJ2-1; the table calls TRBD1, which could not be checked here. TRBV21-1 is described as a pseudogene. The CDR3 is 14 residues long. The CDR3 region has the DNA TGTGCCAGCACCTTTGACCGGGACAGGGGGCATCCGTTCTTC. Its protein product is CASTFDRDRGHPFF.

This clone appeared a few times. The chain recombines TRBV30 with TRBJ2-7; TRBD2 matches at 8 bases. J was trimmed by 2 bases and V by 0 bases; bases with no gene match: 15. This CDR3 region has 18 residues. The germline V gene encodes CDR1 GTSNPN and CDR2 SVGIG (reference sequence). CDR3 sequence: CAWSVGWKSDGGAYEQYF. The CDR3 DNA follows: TGTGCCTGGAGTGTAGGGTGGAAGTCTGACGGGGGGGCCTACGAGCAGTACTTC.

Regarding this clone: The same CDR3 is also encoded by other DNA sequences in this sample. The J gene is TRBJ2-1, the V gene TRBV27, with 10 bases lining up with TRBD1. The CDR3 is 12 amino acids. Germline values: CDR1 MNHEY, CDR2 SMNVEV (reference sequence). V gave up 10 bases and J gave up 11 bases; unmatched junction bases: 8. This CDR3 reads CATRDRGWKQFF. The CDR3 bases are TGTGCCACCAGGGACAGGGGATGGAAGCAGTTCTTC.

The rearrangement uses TRBV28 and TRBJ1-4; D gene ambiguous. The V end was cut by 3 bases, the J end by 0 bases, with 8 bases between. Germline values: CDR1 MDHEN, CDR2 SYDVKM. This CDR3 has 15 amino acids. DNA for the CDR3: TGTGCCAGCAGTTTTCCGCAGTCAACTAATGAAAAACTGTTTTTT. The encoded protein is CASSFPQSTNEKLFF.

V gene TRBV10-3 combines with J gene TRBJ1-2; possible D gene TRBD1, 5 bases. From germline, CDR1 is ENHRY and CDR2 SYGVKD. Trimming cost V 6 bases and J 6 bases, with 17 bases left between them. This CDR3 has 14 amino acids. CDR3 loop: CAISFRPGLHGYTF. CDR3 coding DNA: TGTGCCATCAGCTTTCGACCGGGACTACATGGCTACACCTTC.

For the CDR3, the DNA is TGTGCCAGTACCACCGGGACTACATACAATGAGCAGTTCTTC. This sequence encodes CASTTGTTYNEQFF. The rearrangement uses TRBV19 and TRBJ2-1, with 7 bases matching TRBD2. The junction had 7 bases not matched to a gene; V was cut back by 7 bases and J by 4 bases. Germline V gene data show CDR1 as LNHDA and CDR2 as SQIVND (reference sequence). This CDR3 is built from 14 residues.